This TCR beta chain is from a study of T-cell reconstitution after alpha-beta-depleted transplantation in children. Preparation of the TCRbeta library used unique molecular identifiers. In TCRdb, the PCR reads were re-called with MiXCR into one record per CDR3 protein. The sample includes about 610,000 distinct CDR3 sequences, roughly 10% seen only once; the top ten take roughly 3.9%. V was trimmed by 2 bases and J by 7 bases, leaving 10 bases between them. Per the germline V gene, CDR1 is SGHAT and CDR2 is FQNNGV. The CDR3 covers 13 residues. The material sequenced was PBMCs from the stem cell graft donor, taken from the stem cell graft. The sequence was obtained from a human donor who donated a stem cell graft to a child with acute myeloid leukemia. The chain uses TRBV11-2 and TRBJ2-3, with no clear D. The DNA of the CDR3 is TGTGCCAGCAGCTTACCAGGACCCCATACGCAGTATTTT. This sequence encodes CASSLPGPHTQYF.